This T cell receptor (beta chain) was identified in a study of CD4 T cells in relation to SARS-CoV-2 and coronaviruses (dated by TCRdb to the early 2020s). For context, the study as a whole: In the ViraFEST assay, PBMCs were grown with antigen for roughly ten days, and TCR beta CDR3s were then sequenced to identify antigen-specific clonal expansions. The Adaptive Biotechnologies TCR-sequencing kit was used to sequence samples from a few pre-COVID donors and the naive versus memory experiments, while other data came from Illumina-based sequencing. Shared crossreactive spike epitopes were mapped to their HLA restriction using patient-derived lymphoblastoid cell lines. Expansion assays from other donors in the study were sequenced with a different, Illumina-based TCR-beta assay. At the level of individual TCR clonotypes, the study evaluated whether memory CD4+ T cells crossreact between the spike proteins of SARS-CoV-2 and those of common cold coronaviruses. The negative reference condition was either a culture with an HIV-1 Nef peptide pool or a culture with no peptide.

General findings and caveats noted by the study authors: Since the crossreactivity analysis centred on spike protein, crossreactivity against other viral proteins was not assessed. Compared with monoreactive clones, crossreactive clones had significantly weaker SARS-CoV-2-driven expansion, a result consistent with antigenic imprinting. Small numbers of patients and of tested TCRs were a limitation of the study. About 65% of donors had memory CD4+ clonotypes that crossrecognized SARS-CoV-2 and at least one common cold coronavirus spike. Pre-pandemic and post-infection samples were not both contributed by any donor, so tracing of the source of pre-existing responses was limited.

A few counts support this clone. The antigen it binds to is not known. Base qualities are not provided; no much larger clone lies one nucleotide away. The method was the immunoSEQ multiplex PCR assay. The study's own analysis went as follows. During preprocessing, nonproductive sequences were removed, along with CDR3s that did not begin with C, did not end with F or W, or were shorter than 7 amino acids. The MANAFEST web app was used to call antigen-specific clonotypes on the basis of expansion compared with the reference and with other culture wells. A clone was considered positive if significant expansion relative to the reference culture was observed in 2 of 3 replicate wells at an FDR below 0.05. To be called positive, a clone also had to show significant expansion compared with every other tandem well and an odds ratio greater than 5. Pairwise Levenshtein distance, computed with the stringdist R package after three terminal residues were trimmed from each end, was used as the measure of CDR3 homology. TCRdb's version of the immuneACCESS table is confined to in-frame rearrangements and falls short of the full clone set. An unresolved V gene accounts for under half of the shortfall where checked; the remainder is of unknown origin. The D gene and trimming were derived from the DNA, and the V and J assignments and clone size from that table. Here the sample has about 26,000 clones; about four fifths occur a single time. Jointly, the top ten make up under 11% of the sample.

CD4+ T cells from unexposed donors were collected before the COVID-19 pandemic (2011-2018). After around 11 days of culture, CD4+ T cells were isolated with the EasySep CD4+ T cell isolation kit. As cell number allowed, CD4+ T cells from unexposed donors were tested for reactivity to SARS-CoV-2 S and N and to four common cold coronavirus spike pools. Each well received millions of PBMCs, cultured in IMDM supplemented with approximately 5.2% human AB serum and around 10 IU/ml IL-2. Half of the culture medium was replaced with fresh IL-2-containing medium on days 3 and 7. In general, triplicate replicate wells were used for every peptide culture condition. The leukapheresis product for the unexposed donors was obtained through commercial purchase. PBMCs were isolated from leukapheresis product or whole blood by Ficoll-Paque PLUS gradient centrifugation. PBMCs were either cryopreserved at -140 degrees C or used fresh in the expansion assay. The QIAamp Micro DNA Kit was used to extract genomic DNA from the CD4+ T cells.

The CDR3 covers 15 residues, taking in both the cysteine and the phenylalanine. The CDR3 DNA has 45 bases and is translated from base 1. Reading the germline V gene gives CDR1 MNHEY and CDR2 SVGAGI. V was cut back by 4 bases and J by 2 bases, leaving a gap of 12 bases between them. The sequence links TRBV6-5 to TRBJ1-5; a tentative D match to TRBD1 spans 5 bases. The sequenced sample consisted of CD4+ T cells from PBMCs, cultured in vitro. This clonotype was obtained from a human donor in good health. The CDR3 amino acid sequence is: CASSSTRDGNQPQHF. The DNA reads TGTGCCAGCAGTTCCACACGGGACGGCAATCAGCCCCAGCATTTT.